These T cell receptor beta chains were read from a single sample in a study of blood T cell repertoires in COVID-19. Generated by immunoSEQ multiplex PCR, the TCRdb table keeps only in-frame clones and is missing some. The data contain roughly 500,000 clones, 89% of them singletons. The specimen was peripheral blood. These receptors were obtained from a young man with COVID-19, enrolled during active disease. The CDR3 runs from the conserved cysteine through the conserved F or W. The D gene is left open where the match is weak. For some rows the clone size is stated as once, few or many, or as a class when expanded; others skip it.

D	V	size	J	CDR3	DNA
-	TRBV29-1	-	TRBJ2-1	CSAIKRGHEQFF	TGCAGCGCAATCAAAAGGGGTCATGAGCAGTTCTTC
-	TRBV19	-	TRBJ2-1	CASSMVAGPLPNEQFF	TGTGCCAGTAGTATGGTGGCGGGGCCCCTACCCAATGAGCAGTTCTTC
TRBD1	TRBV15	-	TRBJ1-5	CATSRDVGQGRGQPQHF	TGTGCCACCAGCAGAGATGTGGGACAGGGGAGGGGTCAGCCCCAGCATTTT
-	TRBV18	-	TRBJ2-6	CASSPAGRPDSGANVLTF	TGTGCCAGCTCACCTGCGGGCAGACCTGACTCTGGGGCCAACGTCCTGACTTTC
TRBD1	TRBV18	once	TRBJ1-4	CASSPGQGNEKLFF	TGTGCCAGCTCACCGGGACAGGGTAATGAAAAACTGTTTTTT
TRBD2	TRBV7-9	-	TRBJ2-1	CASSSSTSGRAPWDEQFF	TGTGCCAGCAGCTCCTCGACTAGCGGGAGAGCACCCTGGGATGAGCAGTTCTTC
TRBD2	TRBV5-1	-	TRBJ2-3	CASSQGTSVADTQYF	TGCGCCAGCAGCCAGGGGACTAGCGTCGCAGATACGCAGTATTTT
-	TRBV2	-	TRBJ2-3	CASTGIPTDTQYF	TGTGCCAGCACCGGGATCCCCACAGATACGCAGTATTTT
-	TRBV7-8	-	TRBJ2-7	CASSLAVGRMSYEQYF	TGTGCCAGCAGCTTAGCGGTAGGGAGGATGTCCTACGAGCAGTACTTC
-	TRBV5-1	few	TRBJ2-2	CASSLDKLTGELFF	TGCGCCAGCAGCTTGGATAAGCTCACCGGGGAGCTGTTTTTT
-	TRBV5-1	-	TRBJ2-7	CASSLGGHSYEQYF	TGCGCCAGCAGCTTGGGTGGCCACTCCTACGAGCAGTACTTC
-	TRBV28	-	TRBJ2-1	CASSFVSWEQFF	TGTGCCAGCAGTTTTGTGAGTTGGGAGCAGTTCTTC
TRBD1	TRBV5-6	-	TRBJ2-6	CASSKQGSGANVLTF	TGTGCCAGCAGTAAACAGGGGTCTGGGGCCAACGTCCTGACTTTC
TRBD2	TRBV5-1	-	TRBJ2-7	CASSRLLASSYEQYF	TGCGCCAGCAGCCGACTACTAGCGAGTTCCTACGAGCAGTACTTC
-	TRBV7-2	-	TRBJ2-1	CASSLNSGNEQFF	TGTGCCAGCAGCTTAAACTCGGGGAATGAGCAGTTCTTC
-	TRBV11-2	-	TRBJ2-3	CASSLRLTTDTQYF	TGTGCCAGCAGCTTAAGACTTACCACAGATACGCAGTATTTT
TRBD1	TRBV15	-	TRBJ2-7	CATSRPKGTGSYEQYF	TGTGCCACCAGCAGACCCAAGGGGACAGGGAGCTACGAGCAGTACTTC
-	TRBV5-5	-	TRBJ1-4	CASSFLGQINEKLFF	TGTGCCAGCAGCTTTCTAGGACAGATTAATGAAAAACTGTTTTTT
TRBD1	TRBV6-2/TRBV6-3	-	TRBJ2-5	CASSWGTGMGETQYF	TGTGCCAGCAGTTGGGGGACAGGGATGGGAGAGACCCAGTACTTC
TRBD2	TRBV2	-	TRBJ2-1	CASSRGVAGPTFQFF	TGTGCCAGCAGCCGGGGAGTAGCGGGCCCGACTTTCCAGTTCTTC
-	TRBV2	-	TRBJ2-2	CARSDRNTGELFF	TGTGCCAGGTCGGACAGGAACACCGGGGAGCTGTTTTTT
TRBD1	TRBV2	few	TRBJ2-7	CASNGQGETYEQYF	TGTGCCAGCAACGGACAGGGGGAAACCTACGAGCAGTACTTC
-	TRBV24-1	-	TRBJ1-2	CATSQRGARGYTF	TGTGCCACCAGCCAACGGGGGGCTCGAGGCTACACCTTC
-	TRBV18	-	TRBJ2-1	CASSLQARDYNEQFF	TGTGCCAGCTCGCTACAAGCACGGGACTACAATGAGCAGTTCTTC
TRBD2	TRBV30	-	TRBJ2-1	CAGSSGNEQFF	TGTGCCGGATCTAGCGGGAATGAGCAGTTCTTC
TRBD2	TRBV5-6	-	TRBJ2-5	CASSLFSGLNQETQYF	TGTGCCAGCAGCTTGTTTAGCGGGCTAAACCAAGAGACCCAGTACTTC
-	TRBV29-1	-	TRBJ1-6	CSVRVDSSYNSPLHF	TGCAGCGTCCGTGTCGATAGCTCCTATAATTCACCCCTCCACTTT
-	TRBV11-2	-	TRBJ1-1	CASSLGTFPEAFF	TGTGCCAGCAGCTTAGGGACTTTTCCCGAAGCTTTCTTT
TRBD2	TRBV7-9	-	TRBJ2-7	CASSTLRGGSGVEQYF	TGTGCCAGCAGCACACTACGAGGCGGTAGCGGGGTCGAGCAGTACTTC
-	TRBV7-9	-	TRBJ1-1	CASSPRAFF	TGTGCCAGCAGCCCACGGGCTTTCTTT
-	TRBV2	-	TRBJ1-2	CASSEPGASYGYTF	TGTGCCAGCAGTGAGCCAGGGGCCTCTTATGGCTACACCTTC
-	TRBV19	-	TRBJ2-7	CASRHTGGGNEQYF	TGTGCCAGTAGGCACACAGGGGGAGGGAACGAGCAGTACTTC
TRBD1	TRBV6-5	-	TRBJ2-2	CASRPDRGNTGELFF	TGTGCCAGCAGACCGGACAGGGGGAACACCGGGGAGCTGTTTTTT
-	TRBV10-2	-	TRBJ2-7	CASSTQHYEQYF	TGCGCCAGCAGTACACAGCACTACGAGCAGTACTTC
-	TRBV19	-	TRBJ2-2	CASSPTPWAEDTGELFF	TGTGCCAGTAGTCCGACACCCTGGGCGGAGGACACCGGGGAGCTGTTTTTT
TRBD1	TRBV24-1	-	TRBJ1-5	CAKGTEVSNQPQHF	TGTGCCAAGGGGACAGAAGTAAGCAATCAGCCCCAGCATTTT
-	TRBV2	-	TRBJ1-4	CASRAGDLAWKLFF	TGTGCCAGCAGGGCCGGTGACTTGGCGTGGAAACTGTTTTTT
TRBD1	TRBV6-5	-	TRBJ2-1	CASRRTGDGVGFF	TGTGCCAGCAGACGAACAGGGGATGGAGTGGGGTTCTTC
-	TRBV27	few	TRBJ1-1	CASRLTQGIEAFF	TGTGCCAGCAGACTAACACAGGGTATTGAAGCTTTCTTT
-	TRBV5-6	-	TRBJ2-2	CASSPRWGGGELFF	TGTGCCAGCAGCCCCCGGTGGGGAGGCGGGGAGCTGTTTTTT
-	TRBV19	once	TRBJ1-4	CASTPRELGEKLFF	TGTGCCAGTACCCCCCGGGAGCTAGGAGAAAAACTGTTTTTT
-	TRBV5-1	once	TRBJ1-1	CASSHKPGHLAEAFF	TGCGCCAGCAGCCATAAACCGGGACACTTAGCTGAAGCTTTCTTT
-	TRBV3-1/TRBV3-2	-	TRBJ1-1	CASSQALSRRTEAFF	TGTGCCAGCAGCCAAGCCCTCTCCCGGAGGACTGAAGCTTTCTTT
-	TRBV7-6	-	TRBJ2-1	CASSLGGSWSSYNEQFF	TGTGCCAGCAGCTTAGGAGGGAGCTGGAGCTCCTACAATGAGCAGTTCTTC
-	TRBV9	-	TRBJ1-1	CASTNREGDTEAFF	TGTGCCAGCACGAACAGGGAAGGTGACACTGAAGCTTTCTTT
TRBD1	TRBV10-1	-	TRBJ2-5	CASSPGTAQETQYF	TGCGCCAGCAGCCCCGGGACAGCACAAGAGACCCAGTACTTC